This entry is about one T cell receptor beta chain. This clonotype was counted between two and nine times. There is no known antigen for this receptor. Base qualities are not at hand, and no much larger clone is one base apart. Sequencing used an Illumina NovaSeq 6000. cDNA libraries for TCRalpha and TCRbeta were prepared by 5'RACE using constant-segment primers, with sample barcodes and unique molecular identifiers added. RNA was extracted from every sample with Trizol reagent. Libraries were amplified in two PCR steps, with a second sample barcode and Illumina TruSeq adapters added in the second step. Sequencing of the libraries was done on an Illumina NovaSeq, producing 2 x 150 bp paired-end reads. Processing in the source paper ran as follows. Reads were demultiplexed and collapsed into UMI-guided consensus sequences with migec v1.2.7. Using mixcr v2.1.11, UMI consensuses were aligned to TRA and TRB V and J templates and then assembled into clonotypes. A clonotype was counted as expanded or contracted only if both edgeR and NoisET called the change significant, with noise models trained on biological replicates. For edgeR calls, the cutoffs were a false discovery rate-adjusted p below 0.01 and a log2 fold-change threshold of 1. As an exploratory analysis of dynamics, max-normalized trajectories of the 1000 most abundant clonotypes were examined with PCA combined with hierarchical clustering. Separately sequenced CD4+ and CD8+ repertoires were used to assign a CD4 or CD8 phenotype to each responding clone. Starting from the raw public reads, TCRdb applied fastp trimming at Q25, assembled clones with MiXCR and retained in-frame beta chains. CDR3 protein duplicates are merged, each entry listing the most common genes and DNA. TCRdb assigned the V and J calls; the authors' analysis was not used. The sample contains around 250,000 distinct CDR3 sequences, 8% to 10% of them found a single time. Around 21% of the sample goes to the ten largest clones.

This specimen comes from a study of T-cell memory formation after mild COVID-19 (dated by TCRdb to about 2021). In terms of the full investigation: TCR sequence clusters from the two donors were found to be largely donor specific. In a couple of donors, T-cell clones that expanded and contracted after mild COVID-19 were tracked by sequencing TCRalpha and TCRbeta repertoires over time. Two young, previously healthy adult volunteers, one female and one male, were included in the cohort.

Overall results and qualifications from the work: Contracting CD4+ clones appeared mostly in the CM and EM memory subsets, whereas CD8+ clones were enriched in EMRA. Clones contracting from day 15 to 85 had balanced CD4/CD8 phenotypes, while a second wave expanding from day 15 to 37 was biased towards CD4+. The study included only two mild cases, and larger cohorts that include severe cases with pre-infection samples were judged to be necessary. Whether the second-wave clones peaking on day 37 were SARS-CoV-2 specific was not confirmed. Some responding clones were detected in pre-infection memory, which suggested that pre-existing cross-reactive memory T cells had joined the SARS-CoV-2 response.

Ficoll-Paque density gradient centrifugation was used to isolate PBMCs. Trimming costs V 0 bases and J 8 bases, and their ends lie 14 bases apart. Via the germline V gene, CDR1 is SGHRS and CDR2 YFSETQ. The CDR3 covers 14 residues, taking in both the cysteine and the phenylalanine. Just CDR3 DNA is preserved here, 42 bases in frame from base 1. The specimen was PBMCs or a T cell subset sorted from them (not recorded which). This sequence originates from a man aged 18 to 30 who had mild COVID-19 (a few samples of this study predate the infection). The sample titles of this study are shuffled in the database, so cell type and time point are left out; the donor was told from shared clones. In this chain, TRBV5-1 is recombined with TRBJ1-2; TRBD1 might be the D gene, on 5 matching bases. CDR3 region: CASSLAAGGRGYTF. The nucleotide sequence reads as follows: TGCGCCAGCAGCTTGGCCGCCGGGGGAAGGGGCTACACCTTC.